These 18 T cell receptor beta chains were sequenced from one sample in a study of vaccination and CD4 T cells after COVID-19. This sample's treatment: roughly ten-day PBMC culture with coronavirus spike peptide pools or control peptides (ViraFEST assay). Investigators obtained the unexposed donor's CD4+ T cells before the COVID-19 pandemic (2011-2018). The Oncomine TCR Beta short-read assay was applied to DNA of cultured CD4+ T cells. Genomic DNA from cultured CD4+ T cells was extracted. Using its own MiXCR run on the PCR reads, TCRdb lists one record per CDR3 protein. The profile shows some 9,200 distinct CDR3 sequences, about 37% of them singletons. No cognate antigen is known for these TCRs. The sequenced material came from CD4+ T cells from blood, cultured in vitro. The origin of the receptors is a human donor in good health.

The V gene is TRBV7-9, the J gene TRBJ2-5; TRBD2 matches at 13 bases. V lost 5 bases and J lost 5; bases outside the gene matches: 8. CDR1 and CDR2 from the germline V gene are SEHNR and FQNEAQ (reference sequence). The CDR3 is made up of 16 amino acids. The CDR3 sequence is CASSPRTSGSAETQYF. The CDR3 region has the DNA TGTGCCAGCAGCCCACGGACTAGCGGGAGTGCTGAGACCCAGTACTTC.

This clonotype was seen a few times. The genes are TRBV19 and TRBJ2-5; 7 nucleotides align to TRBD2. CDR1 and CDR2 from the germline V gene are LNHDA and SQIVND (reference sequence). J lost 4 bases, V lost 6 bases, and 14 bases had no gene match. The length of the CDR3 is 16 residues. The CDR3 bases are TGTGCCAGTAGCAACCCCACGGGGGGTCGTAGAGAGACCCAGTACTTC. This sequence encodes CASSNPTGGRRETQYF.

This clonotype occurred a few times. V is TRBV30 and J is TRBJ1-1, with no clear D. V was pared by 1 base and J by 4 bases, with 13 bases between. This CDR3 has 14 amino acids. CDR1 GTSNPN and CDR2 SVGIG come from the germline V gene (reference sequence). The CDR3 sequence: CAWSDMVGVTEAFF. The CDR3 nucleotides are TGTGCCTGGAGTGACATGGTGGGAGTCACTGAAGCTTTCTTT.

The V and J genes are TRBV20-1 and TRBJ1-5; TRBD1 agrees at 9 bases. With V trimmed by 5 bases and J by 2 bases, 4 bases remained unmatched. CDR1 is DFQATT and CDR2 is SNEGSKA in the germline V gene (reference sequence). CDR3 length: 14 residues. Here the CDR3 reads CSAGRTGGNQPQHF. The CDR3 bases are TGCAGTGCTGGCCGGACAGGGGGCAATCAGCCCCAGCATTTT.

V and J are TRBV6-2 or TRBV6-3 and TRBJ2-3; D is possibly TRBD2 (5 bases). The CDR3 is 15 residues long. Germline V lookup: CDR1 MNHEY, CDR2 SVGEGT. Trimming took off 6 bases at V and 2 bases at J, with 15 bases between the two ends. The CDR3 spells CASRRTGFPTDTQYF. In DNA form, the CDR3 reads TGTGCCAGCAGAAGAACGGGGTTCCCCACAGATACGCAGTATTTT.

This clonotype turned up a few times. This chain uses TRBV20-1 with TRBJ1-1; D gene unclear. The CDR3 has 13 amino acids. The germline V gene encodes CDR1 DFQATT and CDR2 SNEGSKA (reference sequence). The germline V and J ends were trimmed by 3 bases and 7 bases, with 15 bases remaining between them. This chain's CDR3 is CSARDLAGSEAFF. The CDR3 bases are TGCAGTGCTAGGGACCTGGCCGGGAGTGAAGCTTTCTTT.

V gene TRBV5-1 combines with J gene TRBJ1-5; D is undetermined. This CDR3 region has 14 residues. CDR1 is SGHRS and CDR2 is YFSETQ in the germline V gene. V was shortened by 0 bases and J by 3 bases, with 7 bases between the two germline ends. The chain's CDR3 is CASSLEGFNQPQHF. The DNA of the CDR3 is TGCGCCAGCAGCTTGGAAGGCTTCAATCAGCCCCAGCATTTT.

This clonotype rates as medium-sized. The chain employs TRBV20-1 and TRBJ2-7, with TRBD2 matching 10 bases. The length of the CDR3 is 15 residues. The germline V gene encodes CDR1 DFQATT and CDR2 SNEGSKA (reference sequence). Germline trimming cut 3 bases from V and 5 bases from J; bases unmatched to any gene: 10. The CDR3 sequence: CSASPSGRLENEQYF. The CDR3 bases are TGCAGTGCTAGCCCTAGCGGGAGACTTGAAAACGAGCAGTACTTC.

This sequence joins TRBV20-1 and TRBJ2-3, with 7 nucleotides matching TRBD2. J gave up 2 bases and V 0 bases, and 11 bases lay outside the gene matches. The CDR3 totals 17 residues. Germline CDR1 reads DFQATT; CDR2 reads SNEGSKA (reference sequence). The CDR3 region has the DNA TGCAGTGCTAGAGATGTATTCGGCGGGGGTCCCACAGATACGCAGTATTTT. It specifies CSARDVFGGGPTDTQYF.

Only a few counts were recorded for this clonotype. The V gene is TRBV7-2, the J gene TRBJ1-5; possible D gene TRBD1, 6 bases. Trimming removed 4 bases from V and 0 bases from J, with 13 bases in between. Germline lookup yields CDR1 SGHTA and CDR2 FQGNSA. The CDR3 is made up of 16 amino acids. DNA of the CDR3: TGTGCCAGCAGCTCACAGGGCCCTAATAGCAATCAGCCCCAGCATTTT. Its protein is CASSSQGPNSNQPQHF.

This clonotype appeared a few times. The chain links TRBV7-2 to TRBJ2-7; 7 bases align to TRBD1. CDR1 and CDR2 from the germline V gene are SGHTA and FQGNSA. This CDR3 contains 15 residues. With 5 bases clipped from V and 2 bases from J, the junction kept 9 bases outside the gene matches. The CDR3 bases are TGTGCCAGCAGCCCGTTCGGACAGGTAACCTACGAGCAGTACTTC. Its protein product is CASSPFGQVTYEQYF.

The V call is TRBV30, the J call TRBJ1-2; 10 nucleotides agree with TRBD1. Germline-derived CDR1 and CDR2 are GTSNPN and SVGIG (reference sequence). Germline trimming cut 5 bases from V and 8 bases from J; bases unmatched to any gene: 14. This CDR3 is built from 15 residues. DNA of the CDR3: TGTGCCTGGGAGGGGACAGGGGTCGCGTTGGGAGGCTACACCTTC. Protein: CAWEGTGVALGGYTF. Drawing the rest from reference TRBV30 and TRBJ1-2, the complete variable domain is SQTIHQWPATLVQPVGSPLSLECTVEGTSNPNLYWYRQAAGRGLQLLFYSVGIGQISSEVPQNLSASRPQDRQFILSSKKLLLSDSGFYLCAWEGTGVALGGYTFGSGTRLTVV.

V and J are TRBV15 and TRBJ2-5, with 10 bases identical to TRBD2. Germline V lookup: CDR1 LNHNV, CDR2 YYDKDF (reference sequence). V trimming: 0 bases; J trimming: 6 bases; junction bases outside the gene matches: 7. The CDR3 is 16 residues long. In DNA form, the CDR3 reads TGTGCCACCAGCAGAGATCGGCTAGCGGGAGTTAAGACCCAGTACTTC. As protein: CATSRDRLAGVKTQYF.

This clonotype was picked up a small number of times. J is TRBJ1-5 and V is TRBV20-1; D is possibly TRBD1 (5 bases). The germline V and J ends were trimmed by 3 bases and 11 bases, with 17 bases remaining between them. In germline, CDR1 is DFQATT, CDR2 SNEGSKA (reference sequence). This CDR3 contains 13 residues. CDR3 nucleotides: TGCAGTGCTAGCCAGATCACGGGGCTAGCCCAGCATTTT. This codes for CSASQITGLAQHF.

The chain recombines TRBV7-8 with TRBJ2-5; maybe TRBD1 (5 bases). CDR3 size: 14 residues. The germline CDR1 and CDR2 sequences are SGHVS and FQNEAQ. V lost 5 bases and J lost 2, with 12 bases in between. CDR3 nucleotide sequence: TGTGCCAGCAGCAATGACAGAGCTCAAGAGACCCAGTACTTC. It is translated as CASSNDRAQETQYF.

This clonotype was picked up one time. This chain links TRBV5-1 with TRBJ2-7, with 8 bases lining up with TRBD2. CDR1 is SGHRS and CDR2 is YFSETQ in the germline V gene. This CDR3 region has 17 residues. After removal of 2 bases from V and 0 bases from J, the junction contained 10 bases not matched to a gene. In nucleotides, the CDR3 is TGCGCCAGCAGCTTTGGTCCAACTAGCGGAGGCTCCTACGAGCAGTACTTC. Translating it yields CASSFGPTSGGSYEQYF.

This clonotype was detected once. This chain uses TRBV21-1 with TRBJ1-1; the DNA was not used to check the table's D call, TRBD1. TRBV21-1 is marked as a pseudogene. The CDR3 has 15 residues. CDR3 protein: CASSKVTGSRTEAFF. CDR3 coding DNA: TGTGCCAGCAGCAAGGTGACAGGGTCGCGGACTGAAGCTTTCTTT.

This chain joins TRBV7-3 and TRBJ2-2, with no clear D. Germline loops: CDR1 SGHTA, CDR2 FQGTGA. The CDR3 loop spans 12 amino acids. V was cut by 5 bases and J by 7 bases, with 8 bases left in between. CDR3: CASSAAGGELFF. The CDR3 DNA is TGTGCCAGCAGCGCCGCTGGCGGGGAGCTGTTTTTT. The variable domain in full, completed from reference TRBV7-3 and TRBJ2-2, reads GAGVSQTPSNKVTEKGKYVELRCDPISGHTALYWYRQSLGQGPEFLIYFQGTGAADDSGLPNDRFFAVRPEGSVSTLKIQRTERGDSAVYLCASSAAGGELFFGEGSRLTVL.